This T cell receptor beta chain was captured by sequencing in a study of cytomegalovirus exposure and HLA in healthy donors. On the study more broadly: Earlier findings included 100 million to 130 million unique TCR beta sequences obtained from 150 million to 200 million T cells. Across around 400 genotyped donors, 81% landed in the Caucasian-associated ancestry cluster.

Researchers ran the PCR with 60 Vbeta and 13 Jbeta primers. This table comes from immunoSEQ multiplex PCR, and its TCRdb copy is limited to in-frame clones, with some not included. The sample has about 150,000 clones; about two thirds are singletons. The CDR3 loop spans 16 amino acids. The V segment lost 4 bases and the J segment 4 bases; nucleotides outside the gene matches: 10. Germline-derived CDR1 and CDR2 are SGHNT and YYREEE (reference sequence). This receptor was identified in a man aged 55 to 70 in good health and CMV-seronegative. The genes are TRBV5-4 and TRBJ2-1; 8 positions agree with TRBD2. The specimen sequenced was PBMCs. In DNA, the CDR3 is TGTGCCAGCAGCCCCCGTGAGCGGGAGACGTACAATGAGCAGTTCTTC. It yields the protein CASSPRERETYNEQFF.